The sequence of this T cell receptor beta chain was determined in a study of T cells in Graves' hyperthyroidism and ophthalmopathy. The table lists this clonotype with a few counts. CDR1 and CDR2 (germline): SNHLY, FYNNEI. There are 12 residues in the CDR3. Trimming removed 3 bases at V and 3 bases at J, with 6 bases between. The source material, RNA transcripts, was used to amplify TCR beta CDR3 regions. The HTBI primer set drove a first-round RT-PCR of the TCR CDR3. In TCRdb, the multiplex PCR reads were re-called with MiXCR into one record per CDR3 protein. Found here are about 300,000 distinct CDR3 sequences, 25% to 30% of them singletons; the top ten hold about 25%.

V gene TRBV2 combines with J gene TRBJ2-7; a weak D match, TRBD1 (5 bases). The sequenced material came from blood. This receptor was obtained from a middle-aged man with Graves' hyperthyroidism that later progressed to Graves' ophthalmopathy. CDR3 residues: CASSDRVYEQYF. The CDR3 DNA sequence: TGTGCCAGCAGTGACAGGGTCTACGAGCAGTACTTC.